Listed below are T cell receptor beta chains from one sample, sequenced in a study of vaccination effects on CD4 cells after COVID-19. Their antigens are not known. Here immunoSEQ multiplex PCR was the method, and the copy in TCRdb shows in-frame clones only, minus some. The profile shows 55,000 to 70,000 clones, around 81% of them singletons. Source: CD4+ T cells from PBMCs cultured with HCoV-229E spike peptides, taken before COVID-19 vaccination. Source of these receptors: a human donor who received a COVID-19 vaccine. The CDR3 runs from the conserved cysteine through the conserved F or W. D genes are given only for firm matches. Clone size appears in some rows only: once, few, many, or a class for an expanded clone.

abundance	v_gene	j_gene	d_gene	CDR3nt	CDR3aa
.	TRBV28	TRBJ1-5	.	TGTGCCAGCATAAGAGGGGGGCCTTTCGACAATCAGCCCCAGCATTTT	CASIRGGPFDNQPQHF
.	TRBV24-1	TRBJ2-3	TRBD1	TGTGCCACCAGTGGAGGGACAGGGGGTCCAGATACGCAGTATTTT	CATSGGTGGPDTQYF
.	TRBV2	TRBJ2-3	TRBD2	TGTGCCATACAACGCGGGACTAGTGAGGATACGCAGTATTTT	CAIQRGTSEDTQYF
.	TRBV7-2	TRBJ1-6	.	TGTGCCAGCAGCCCCGGGAGGGCGGACAGCGGCAAATCTCTCCACTTT	CASSPGRADSGKSLHF
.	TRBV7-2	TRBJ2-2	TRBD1	TGTGCCAGCAGCTTAACCGGGACAGTAAACACCGGGGAGCTGTTTTTT	CASSLTGTVNTGELFF
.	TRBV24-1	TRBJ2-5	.	TGTGCCACCAGTGATCCCCGGACAGCCACAGGGACCCAGTACTTC	CATSDPRTATGTQYF
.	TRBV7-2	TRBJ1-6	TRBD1	TGTGCCAGCAGCTTAGATCAGGCAGGGGGTTCACCCCTCCACTTT	CASSLDQAGGSPLHF
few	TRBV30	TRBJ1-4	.	TGTGCCTGGACAGGGGCATTGTCTAATGAAAAACTGTTTTTT	CAWTGALSNEKLFF
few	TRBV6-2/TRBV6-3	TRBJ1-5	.	TGTGCCAGCAGTATAATGTCTAGCGGAGATCAGCCCCAGCATTTT	CASSIMSSGDQPQHF
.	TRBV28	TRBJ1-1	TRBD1	TGTGCCAGCTCCCCGACAGGGAGAGGCACTGAAGCTTTCTTT	CASSPTGRGTEAFF
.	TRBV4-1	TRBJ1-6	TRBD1	TGCGCCAGCAGCCCTGGACAGGGAGGAGCCTATAATTCACCCCTCCACTTT	CASSPGQGGAYNSPLHF
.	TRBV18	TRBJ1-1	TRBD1	TGTGCCAGCTCACCTGAAAGGGGGCTTGTTGAAGCTTTCTTT	CASSPERGLVEAFF
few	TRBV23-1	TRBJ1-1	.	TGCGCCAGCAGTCAATCGCCTCCACCAAGGAGGGACACTGAAGCTTTCTTT	CASSQSPPPRRDTEAFF
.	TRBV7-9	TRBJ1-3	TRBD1	TGTGCCAGCAGCCTTACGGGACAGGGAAACACCATATATTTT	CASSLTGQGNTIYF
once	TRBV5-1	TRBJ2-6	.	TGCGCCAGCAGCTTGACTGTGAGCTCTGGGGCCAACGTCCTGACTTTC	CASSLTVSSGANVLTF
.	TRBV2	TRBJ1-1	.	TGTGCCAGCAGTGGTCAGAACACTGAAGCTTTCTTT	CASSGQNTEAFF
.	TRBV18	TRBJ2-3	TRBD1	TGTGCCAGCTCACCAAAAGGGGACAGGGCTATGAAAGATACGCAGTATTTT	CASSPKGDRAMKDTQYF
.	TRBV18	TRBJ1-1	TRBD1	TGTGCCAGCTCACCCCAGGACAGGCTTAACACTGAAGCTTTCTTT	CASSPQDRLNTEAFF
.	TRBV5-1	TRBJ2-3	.	TGCGCCAGCAGCCAGGGGGGGGGCACAGATACGCAGTATTTT	CASSQGGGTDTQYF
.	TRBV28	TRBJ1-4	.	TGTGCCAGCAGTCTTGGGGGTGGGGGCACACGAAAACTGTTTTTT	CASSLGGGGTRKLFF
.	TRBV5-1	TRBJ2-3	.	TGCGCCAGCAGCTTGGCGTCCCAGTATAGCACAGATACGCAGTATTTT	CASSLASQYSTDTQYF
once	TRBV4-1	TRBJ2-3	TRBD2	TGCGCCAGCAGCCGAGTTAGCGGGGGATTGTATACGCAGTATTTT	CASSRVSGGLYTQYF
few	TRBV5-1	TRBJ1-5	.	TGCGCCAGCAGCTTGGATCTCGGTCAGCCCCAGCATTTT	CASSLDLGQPQHF
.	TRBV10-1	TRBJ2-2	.	TGCGCCAGCAGTCCGACAGTCCCCGGGGAGCTGTTTTTT	CASSPTVPGELFF
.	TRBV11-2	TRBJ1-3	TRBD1	TGTGCCAGCAGCTTAGGGGACAGGCTCCACTCTGGAAACACCATATATTTT	CASSLGDRLHSGNTIYF
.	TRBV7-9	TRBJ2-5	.	TGTGCCAGCAGCCAGGCGGAGACCCAGTACTTC	CASSQAETQYF
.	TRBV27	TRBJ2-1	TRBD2	TGTGCCAGCAGTACCGGACTAGCGGGGGATGAGCAGTTCTTC	CASSTGLAGDEQFF
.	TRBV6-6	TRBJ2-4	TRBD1	TGTGCCAGCAGTCCCCGGGACAGGGGGCCCACTCTGGGGGACATTCAGTACTTC	CASSPRDRGPTLGDIQYF
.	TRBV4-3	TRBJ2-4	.	TGCGCCAGCAGCCAACTGGGCGAAGCCAAAAACATTCAGTACTTC	CASSQLGEAKNIQYF
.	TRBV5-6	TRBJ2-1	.	TGTGCCAGCAGCTTGTTCCGGGGGGCCGGGATCAATGAGCAGTTCTTC	CASSLFRGAGINEQFF
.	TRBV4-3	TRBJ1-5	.	TGCGCCAGCAGCCAAGATTTGTCGAAGAATCAGCCCCAGCATTTT	CASSQDLSKNQPQHF
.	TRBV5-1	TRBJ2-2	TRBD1	TGCGCCAGCAGCTTACCAACAGGGGTACGGGGCACCGGGGAGCTGTTTTTT	CASSLPTGVRGTGELFF
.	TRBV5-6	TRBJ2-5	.	TGTGCCAGCAGCCGAGGACTGCAAAACCAAGAGACCCAGTACTTC	CASSRGLQNQETQYF
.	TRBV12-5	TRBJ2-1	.	TGTGCTAGTGGTACCGGGACAAGTTACTACAATGAGCAGTTCTTC	CASGTGTSYYNEQFF
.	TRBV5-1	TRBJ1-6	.	TGCGCCAGCAGCGGGGGGGATTGGGCATATAATTCACCCCTCCACTTT	CASSGGDWAYNSPLHF
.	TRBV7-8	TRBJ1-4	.	TGTGCCAGCAGCTTCCGGGACATAGATTTTACAACTAATGAAAAACTGTTTTTT	CASSFRDIDFTTNEKLFF
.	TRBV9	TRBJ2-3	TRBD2	TGTGCCAGCAGCCGACTAGCGGGGGGCGGGACAGATACGCAGTATTTT	CASSRLAGGGTDTQYF
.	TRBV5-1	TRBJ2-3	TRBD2	TGCGCCAGCAGCTTGGAAGCGGGGGGTCTCGATACGCAGTATTTT	CASSLEAGGLDTQYF
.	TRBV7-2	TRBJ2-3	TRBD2	TGTGCCAGCAGCCTCGGGGGGGCCCCCGTTGAGCAGTATTTT	CASSLGGAPVEQYF
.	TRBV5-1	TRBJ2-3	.	TGCGCCAGCAGCATAACGGCGTTTAGGGGGGCAGGAGATACGCAGTATTTT	CASSITAFRGAGDTQYF
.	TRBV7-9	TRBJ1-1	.	TGTGCCAGCAGCTTAGCGTGGCGCCTAATACCGGGACGCGGTGAAGCTTTCTTT	CASSLAWRLIPGRGEAFF
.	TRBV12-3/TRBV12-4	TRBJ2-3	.	TGTGCCAGCATCCAAGGGGGTACGCAGTATTTT	CASIQGGTQYF